The TCR beta chain described here comes from a study of T cell responses to AZD1222 COVID-19 vaccine. Notes on this clone: What it binds is unknown.

Produced via immunoSEQ multiplex PCR; TCRdb's table is partial and in-frame only. The data show about 110,000 clones, 70% to 90% seen once. The study's findings and limits: Targeting of unmutated variant regions was reportedly seen in nearly half of spike-specific TCRs.

The CDR3 runs to 12 residues. Germline V gene lookup returns CDR1 LNHDA and CDR2 SQIVND (reference sequence). The V end was cut by 9 bases, the J end by 7 bases, with 13 bases between. This chain uses TRBV19 with TRBJ1-5; D is perhaps TRBD1 (6 bases). This TCR was recovered from an adult in good health. Sample: peripheral blood, taken on day 0 of AZD1222 vaccination. The CDR3 loop reads CASATGMQPQHF. The CDR3 DNA reads as TGTGCCAGCGCCACAGGGATGCAGCCCCAGCATTTT.